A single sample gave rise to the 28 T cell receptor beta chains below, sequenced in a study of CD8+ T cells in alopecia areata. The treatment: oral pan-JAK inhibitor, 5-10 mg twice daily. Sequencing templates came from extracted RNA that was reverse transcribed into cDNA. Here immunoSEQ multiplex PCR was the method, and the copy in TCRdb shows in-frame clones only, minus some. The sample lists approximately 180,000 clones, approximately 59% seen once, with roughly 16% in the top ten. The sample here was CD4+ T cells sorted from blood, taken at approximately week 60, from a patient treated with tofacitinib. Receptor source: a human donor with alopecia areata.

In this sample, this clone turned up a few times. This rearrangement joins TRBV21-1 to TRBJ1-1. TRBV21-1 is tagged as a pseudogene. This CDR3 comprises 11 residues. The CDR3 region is CASAPGGEAFF. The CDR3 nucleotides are TGTGCCAGCGCCCCCGGGGGTGAAGCTTTCTTT.

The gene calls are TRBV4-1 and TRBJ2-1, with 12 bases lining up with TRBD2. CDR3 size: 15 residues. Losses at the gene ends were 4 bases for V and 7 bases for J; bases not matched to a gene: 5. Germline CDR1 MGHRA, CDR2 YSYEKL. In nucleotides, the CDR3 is TGCGCCAGCAGCCGAGCTAGCGGGGGGGCAAATGAGCAGTTCTTC. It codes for CASSRASGGANEQFF.

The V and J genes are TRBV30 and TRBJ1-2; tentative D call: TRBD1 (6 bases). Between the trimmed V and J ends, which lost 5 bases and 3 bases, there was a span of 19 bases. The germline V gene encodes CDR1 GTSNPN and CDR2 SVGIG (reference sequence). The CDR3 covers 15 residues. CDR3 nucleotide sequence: TGTGCCTGGGACGAGGGGGAGGGGAGGGACTATGGCTACACCTTC. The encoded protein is CAWDEGEGRDYGYTF.

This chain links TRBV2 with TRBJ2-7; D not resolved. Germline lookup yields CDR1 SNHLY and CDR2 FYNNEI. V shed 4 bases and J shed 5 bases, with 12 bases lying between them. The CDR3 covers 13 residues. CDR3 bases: TGTGCCAGCAGTGGAGGACCGGTGAACGAGCAGTACTTC. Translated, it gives CASSGGPVNEQYF. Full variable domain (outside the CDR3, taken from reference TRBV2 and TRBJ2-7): EPEVTQTPSHQVTQMGQEVILRCVPISNHLYFYWYRQILGQKVEFLVSFYNNEISEKSEIFDDQFSVERPDGSNFTLKIRSTKLEDSAMYFCASSGGPVNEQYFGPGTRLTVT.

The CDR3 coding sequence is TGCAGCGTTGAAGTCCAGCGGGGAGATACGCAGTATTTT. Its translation: CSVEVQRGDTQYF. The J gene is TRBJ2-3, the V gene TRBV29-1; 7 bases line up with TRBD2. Germline CDR1 reads SQVTM; CDR2 reads ANQGSEA. The CDR3 has 13 residues. Trimming at V came to 1 base and at J to 5 bases, leaving 3 bases not matched to a gene.

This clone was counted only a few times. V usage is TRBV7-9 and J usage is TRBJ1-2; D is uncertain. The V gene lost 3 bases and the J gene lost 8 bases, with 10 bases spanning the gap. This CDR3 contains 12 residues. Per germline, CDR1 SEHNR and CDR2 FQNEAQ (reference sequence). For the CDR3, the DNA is TGTGCCAGCAGCTTGAACTCGGAGGGCTACACCTTC. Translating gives CASSLNSEGYTF.

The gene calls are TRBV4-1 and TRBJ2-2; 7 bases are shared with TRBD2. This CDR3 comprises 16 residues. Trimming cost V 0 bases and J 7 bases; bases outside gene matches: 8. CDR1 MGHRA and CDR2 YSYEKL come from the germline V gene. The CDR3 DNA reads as TGCGCCAGCAGCCAAGAGGAGGGAGGGGCCGGCGGGGAGCTGTTTTTT. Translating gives CASSQEEGGAGGELFF.

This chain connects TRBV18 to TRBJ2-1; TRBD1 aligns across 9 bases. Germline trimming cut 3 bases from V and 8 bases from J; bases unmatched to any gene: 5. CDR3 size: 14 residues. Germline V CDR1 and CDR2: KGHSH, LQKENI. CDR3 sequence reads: CASSPRTGVDEQFF. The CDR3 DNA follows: TGTGCCAGCTCACCCCGGACAGGGGTCGATGAGCAGTTCTTC.

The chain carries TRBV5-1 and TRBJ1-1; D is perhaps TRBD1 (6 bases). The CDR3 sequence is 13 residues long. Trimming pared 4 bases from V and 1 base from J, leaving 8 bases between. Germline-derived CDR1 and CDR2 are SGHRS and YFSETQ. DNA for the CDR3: TGCGCCAGCAGCGAGGGGGAGAACACTGAAGCTTTCTTT. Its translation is CASSEGENTEAFF.

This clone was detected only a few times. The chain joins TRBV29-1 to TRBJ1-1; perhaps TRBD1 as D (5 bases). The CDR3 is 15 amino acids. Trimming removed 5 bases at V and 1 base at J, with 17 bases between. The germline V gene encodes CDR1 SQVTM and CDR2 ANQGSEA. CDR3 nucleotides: TGCAGCGTTCGGGGATTAGGCAGGGAGAACACTGAAGCTTTCTTT. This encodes CSVRGLGRENTEAFF.

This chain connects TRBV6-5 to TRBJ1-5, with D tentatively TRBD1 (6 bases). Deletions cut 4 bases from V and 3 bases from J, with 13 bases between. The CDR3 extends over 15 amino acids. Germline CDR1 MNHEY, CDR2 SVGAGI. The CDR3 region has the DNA TGTGCCAGCAGTTTGGATGGGACAATCAATCAGCCCCAGCATTTT. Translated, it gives CASSLDGTINQPQHF.

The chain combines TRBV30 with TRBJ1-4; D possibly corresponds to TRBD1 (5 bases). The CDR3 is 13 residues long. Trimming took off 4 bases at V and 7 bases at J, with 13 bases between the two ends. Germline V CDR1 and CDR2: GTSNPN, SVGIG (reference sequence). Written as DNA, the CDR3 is TGTGCCTGGAAGGGGACCCCGTTTGAAAAACTGTTTTTT. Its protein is CAWKGTPFEKLFF. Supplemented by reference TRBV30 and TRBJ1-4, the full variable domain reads SQTIHQWPATLVQPVGSPLSLECTVEGTSNPNLYWYRQAAGRGLQLLFYSVGIGQISSEVPQNLSASRPQDRQFILSSKKLLLSDSGFYLCAWKGTPFEKLFFGSGTQLSVL.

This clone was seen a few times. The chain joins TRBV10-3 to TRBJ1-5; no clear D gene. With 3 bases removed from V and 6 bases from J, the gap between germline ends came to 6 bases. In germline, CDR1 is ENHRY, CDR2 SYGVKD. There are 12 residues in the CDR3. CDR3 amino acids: CAISEGIQPQHF. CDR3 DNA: TGTGCCATCAGTGAAGGGATTCAGCCCCAGCATTTT.

The CDR3 DNA reads as TGCAGCGTCGGGACAGGTGGGCAGGGTACGCAGTATTTT. This codes for CSVGTGGQGTQYF. The V gene is TRBV29-1, the J gene TRBJ2-3, with 8 positions matching TRBD1. Germline V CDR1 and CDR2: SQVTM, ANQGSEA. The V segment lost 6 bases and the J segment 8 bases; nucleotides outside the gene matches: 10. The CDR3 contains 13 residues.

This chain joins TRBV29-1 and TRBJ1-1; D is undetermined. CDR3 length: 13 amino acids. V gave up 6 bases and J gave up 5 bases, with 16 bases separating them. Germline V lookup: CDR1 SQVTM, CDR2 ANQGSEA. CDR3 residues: CSVALRMRTEAFF. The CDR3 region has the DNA TGCAGCGTCGCCCTGAGAATGAGGACTGAAGCTTTCTTT.

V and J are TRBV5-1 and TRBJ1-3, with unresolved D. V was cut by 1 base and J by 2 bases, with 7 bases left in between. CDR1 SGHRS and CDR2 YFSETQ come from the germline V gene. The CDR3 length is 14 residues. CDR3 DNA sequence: TGCGCCAGCAGCTTGTCAGAGACTGGAAACACCATATATTTT. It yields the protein CASSLSETGNTIYF.

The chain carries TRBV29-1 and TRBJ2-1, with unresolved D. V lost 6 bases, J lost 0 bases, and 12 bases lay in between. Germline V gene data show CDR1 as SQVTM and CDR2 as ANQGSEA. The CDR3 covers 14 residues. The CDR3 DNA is TGCAGCGTCCTTAGTCCCCTCTCCTACAATGAGCAGTTCTTC. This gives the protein CSVLSPLSYNEQFF.

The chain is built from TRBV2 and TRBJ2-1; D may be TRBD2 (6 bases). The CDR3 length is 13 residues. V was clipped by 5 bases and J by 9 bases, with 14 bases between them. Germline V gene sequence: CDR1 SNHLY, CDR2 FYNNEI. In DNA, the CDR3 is TGTGCCAGCAGTCGGGAGTCGTTCCTTGAGCAGTTCTTC. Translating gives CASSRESFLEQFF.

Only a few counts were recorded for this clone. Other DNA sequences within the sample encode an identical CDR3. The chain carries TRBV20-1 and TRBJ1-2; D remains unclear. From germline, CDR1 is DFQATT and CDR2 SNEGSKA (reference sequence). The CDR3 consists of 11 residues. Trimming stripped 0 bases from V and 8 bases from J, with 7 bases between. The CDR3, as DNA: TGCAGTGCTAGAGATAACCGGGGCTACACCTTC. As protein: CSARDNRGYTF.

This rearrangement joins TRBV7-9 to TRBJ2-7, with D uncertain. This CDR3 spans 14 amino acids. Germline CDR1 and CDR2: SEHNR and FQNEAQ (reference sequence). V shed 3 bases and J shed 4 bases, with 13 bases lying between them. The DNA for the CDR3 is TGTGCCAGCAGCTTTGAAGCGAATCCATACGAGCAGTACTTC. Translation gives CASSFEANPYEQYF.

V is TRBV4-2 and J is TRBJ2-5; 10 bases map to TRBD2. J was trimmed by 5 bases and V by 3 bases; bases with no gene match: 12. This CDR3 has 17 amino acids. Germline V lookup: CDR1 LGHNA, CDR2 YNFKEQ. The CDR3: CASSQTAGGHRMETQYF. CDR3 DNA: TGTGCCAGCAGCCAGACAGCGGGGGGGCATCGGATGGAGACCCAGTACTTC.

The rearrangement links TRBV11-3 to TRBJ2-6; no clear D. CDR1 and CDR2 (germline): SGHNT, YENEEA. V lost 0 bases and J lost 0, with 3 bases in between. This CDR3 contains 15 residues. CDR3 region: CASSLESSGANVLTF. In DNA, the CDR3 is TGTGCCAGCAGCTTAGAGAGCTCTGGGGCCAACGTCCTGACTTTC.

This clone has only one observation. The CDR3 spells CASSNSGTSYNEQFF. The DNA of the CDR3 is TGTGCCAGCTCTAACTCCGGGACTAGTTACAATGAGCAGTTCTTC. The chain joins TRBV6-1 to TRBJ2-1; 8 bases align to TRBD2. The junction had 10 bases not matched to a gene; V was cut back by 8 bases and J by 4 bases. From germline, CDR1 is MNHNS and CDR2 SASEGT. CDR3 length equals 15 residues.

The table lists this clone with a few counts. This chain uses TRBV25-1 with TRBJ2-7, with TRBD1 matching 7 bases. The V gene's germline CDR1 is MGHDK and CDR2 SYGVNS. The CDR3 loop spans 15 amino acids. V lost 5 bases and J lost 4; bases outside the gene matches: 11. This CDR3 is CASSNRGRLGYEQYF. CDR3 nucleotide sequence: TGTGCCAGCAGTAACAGGGGACGGCTGGGGTACGAGCAGTACTTC.

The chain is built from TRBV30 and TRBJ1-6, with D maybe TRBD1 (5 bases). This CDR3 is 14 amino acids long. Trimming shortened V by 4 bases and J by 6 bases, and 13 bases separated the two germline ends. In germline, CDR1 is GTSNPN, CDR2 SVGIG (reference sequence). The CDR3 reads CAWTRTLSNSPLHF. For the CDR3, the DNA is TGTGCCTGGACCCGGACACTGAGTAATTCACCCCTCCACTTT.

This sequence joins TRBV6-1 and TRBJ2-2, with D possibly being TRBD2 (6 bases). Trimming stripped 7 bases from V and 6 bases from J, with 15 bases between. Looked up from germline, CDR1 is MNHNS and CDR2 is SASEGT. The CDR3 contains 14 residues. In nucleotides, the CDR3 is TGTGCCAGCATTATGGGGGGAATGGCCGGGGAGCTGTTTTTT. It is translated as CASIMGGMAGELFF.

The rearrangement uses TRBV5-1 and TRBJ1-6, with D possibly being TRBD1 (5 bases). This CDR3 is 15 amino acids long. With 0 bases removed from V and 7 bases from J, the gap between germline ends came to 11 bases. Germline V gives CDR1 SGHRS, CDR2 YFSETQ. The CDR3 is CASSLAAGRNSPLHF. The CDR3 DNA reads TGCGCCAGCAGCTTGGCAGCAGGGAGAAATTCACCCCTCCACTTT.

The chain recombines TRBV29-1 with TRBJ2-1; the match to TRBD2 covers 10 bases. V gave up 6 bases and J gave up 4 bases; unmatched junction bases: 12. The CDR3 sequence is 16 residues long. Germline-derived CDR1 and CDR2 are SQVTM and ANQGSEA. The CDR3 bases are TGCAGCGTCGGCGGGGTCCTAGCGGGGGTTTACAATGAGCAGTTCTTC. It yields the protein CSVGGVLAGVYNEQFF.